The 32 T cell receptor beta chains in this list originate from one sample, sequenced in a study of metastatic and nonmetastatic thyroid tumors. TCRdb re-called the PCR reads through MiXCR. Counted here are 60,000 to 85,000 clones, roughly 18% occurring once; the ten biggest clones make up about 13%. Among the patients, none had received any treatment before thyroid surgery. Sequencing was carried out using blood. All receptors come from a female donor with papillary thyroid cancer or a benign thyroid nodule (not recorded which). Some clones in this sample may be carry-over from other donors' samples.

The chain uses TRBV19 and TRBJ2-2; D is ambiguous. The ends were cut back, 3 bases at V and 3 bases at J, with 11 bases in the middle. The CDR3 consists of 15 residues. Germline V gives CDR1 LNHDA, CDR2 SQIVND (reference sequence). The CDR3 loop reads CASSMDHSYTGELFF. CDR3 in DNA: TGTGCCAGTAGTATGGATCACAGTTACACCGGGGAGCTGTTTTTT.

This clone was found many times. The CDR3 region is CASSYRTGGSYNEQFF. The CDR3 DNA reads TGTGCCAGCAGCTACCGGACAGGGGGCTCCTACAATGAGCAGTTCTTC. The chain couples TRBV7-6 to TRBJ2-1; 10 bases line up with TRBD1. The CDR3 consists of 16 residues. Germline V gene sequence: CDR1 SGHVS, CDR2 FNYEAQ. J lost 0 bases, V lost 4 bases, and 3 bases had no gene match.

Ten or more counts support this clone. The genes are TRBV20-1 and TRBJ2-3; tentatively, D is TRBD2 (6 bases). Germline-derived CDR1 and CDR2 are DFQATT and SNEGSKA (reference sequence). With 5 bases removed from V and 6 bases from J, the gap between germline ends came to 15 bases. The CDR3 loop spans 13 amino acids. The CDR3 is CSAQEGVVDTQYF. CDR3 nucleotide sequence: TGCAGTGCTCAGGAGGGTGTGGTGGATACGCAGTATTTT.

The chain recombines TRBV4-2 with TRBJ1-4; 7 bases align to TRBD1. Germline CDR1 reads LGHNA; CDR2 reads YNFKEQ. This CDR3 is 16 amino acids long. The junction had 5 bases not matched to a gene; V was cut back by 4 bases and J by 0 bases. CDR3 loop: CASSPKGTATNEKLFF. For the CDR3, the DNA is TGTGCCAGCAGCCCAAAAGGGACAGCAACTAATGAAAAACTGTTTTTT.

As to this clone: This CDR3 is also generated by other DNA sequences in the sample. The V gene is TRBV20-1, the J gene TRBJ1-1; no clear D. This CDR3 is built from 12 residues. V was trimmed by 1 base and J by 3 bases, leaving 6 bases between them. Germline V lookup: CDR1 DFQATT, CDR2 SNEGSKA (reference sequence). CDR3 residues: CSARVRDTEAFF. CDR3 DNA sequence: TGCAGTGCTAGAGTAAGGGACACTGAAGCTTTCTTT.

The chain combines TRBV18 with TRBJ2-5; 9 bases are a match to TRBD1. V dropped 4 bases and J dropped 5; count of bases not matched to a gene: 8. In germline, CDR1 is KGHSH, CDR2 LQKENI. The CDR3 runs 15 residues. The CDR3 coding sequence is TGTGCCAGCTCACTCACTAATGGACAGGGGGAGACCCAGTACTTC. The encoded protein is CASSLTNGQGETQYF. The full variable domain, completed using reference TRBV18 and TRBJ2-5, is NAGVMQNPRHLVRRRGQEARLRCSPMKGHSHVYWYRQLPEEGLKFMVYLQKENIIDESGMPKERFSAEFPKEGPSILRIQQVVRGDSAAYFCASSLTNGQGETQYFGPGTRLLVL.

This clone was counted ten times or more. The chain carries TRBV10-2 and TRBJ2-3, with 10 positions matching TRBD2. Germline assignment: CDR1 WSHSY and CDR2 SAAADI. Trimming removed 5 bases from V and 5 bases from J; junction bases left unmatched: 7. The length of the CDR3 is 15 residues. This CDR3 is CASSPSGSRIDTQYF. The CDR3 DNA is TGCGCCAGCAGTCCTAGCGGGAGTCGTATAGATACGCAGTATTTT.

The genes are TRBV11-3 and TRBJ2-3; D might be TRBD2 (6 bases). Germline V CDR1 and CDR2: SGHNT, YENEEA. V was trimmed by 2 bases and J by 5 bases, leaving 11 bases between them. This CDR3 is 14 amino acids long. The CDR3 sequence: CASSLSRGVDTQYF. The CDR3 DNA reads TGTGCCAGCAGCTTATCGCGGGGCGTAGATACGCAGTATTTT. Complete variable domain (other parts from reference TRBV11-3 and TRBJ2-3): EAGVVQSPRYKIIEKKQPVAFWCNPISGHNTLYWYLQNLGQGPELLIRYENEEAVDDSQLPKDRFSAERLKGVDSTLKIQPAELGDSAVYLCASSLSRGVDTQYFGPGTRLTVL.

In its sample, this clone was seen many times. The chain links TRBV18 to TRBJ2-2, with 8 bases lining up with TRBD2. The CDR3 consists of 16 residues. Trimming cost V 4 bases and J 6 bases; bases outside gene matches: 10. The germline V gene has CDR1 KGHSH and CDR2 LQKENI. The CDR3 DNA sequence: TGTGCCAGCTCACTCACCCTAGCGGGTATTGCCGGGGAGCTGTTTTTT. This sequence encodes CASSLTLAGIAGELFF. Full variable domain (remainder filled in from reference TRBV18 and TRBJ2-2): NAGVMQNPRHLVRRRGQEARLRCSPMKGHSHVYWYRQLPEEGLKFMVYLQKENIIDESGMPKERFSAEFPKEGPSILRIQQVVRGDSAAYFCASSLTLAGIAGELFFGEGSRLTVL.

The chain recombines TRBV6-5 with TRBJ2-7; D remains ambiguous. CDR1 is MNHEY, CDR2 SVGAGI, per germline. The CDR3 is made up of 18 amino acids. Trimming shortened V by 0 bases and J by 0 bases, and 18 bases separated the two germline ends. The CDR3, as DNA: TGTGCCAGCAGTTACTCGACGCTTAGCTTTCCTCACTCCTACGAGCAGTACTTC. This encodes CASSYSTLSFPHSYEQYF.

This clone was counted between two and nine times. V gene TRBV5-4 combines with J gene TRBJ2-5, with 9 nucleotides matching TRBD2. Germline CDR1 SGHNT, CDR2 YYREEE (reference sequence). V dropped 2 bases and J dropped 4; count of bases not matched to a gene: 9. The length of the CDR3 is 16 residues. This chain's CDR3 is CASSFKREDLGETQYF. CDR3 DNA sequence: TGTGCCAGCAGCTTTAAGCGGGAGGATTTGGGAGAGACCCAGTACTTC.

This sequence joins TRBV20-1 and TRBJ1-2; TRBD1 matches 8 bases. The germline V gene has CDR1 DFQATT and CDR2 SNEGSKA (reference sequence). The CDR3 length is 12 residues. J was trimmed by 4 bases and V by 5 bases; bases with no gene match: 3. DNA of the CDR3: TGCAGTGCTTCAGGGGGCGTCTATGGCTACACCTTC. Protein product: CSASGGVYGYTF.

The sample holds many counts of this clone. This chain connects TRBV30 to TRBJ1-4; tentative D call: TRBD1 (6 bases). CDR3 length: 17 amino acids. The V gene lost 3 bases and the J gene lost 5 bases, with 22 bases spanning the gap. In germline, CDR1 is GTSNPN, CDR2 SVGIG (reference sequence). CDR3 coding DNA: TGTGCCTGGAGGAAGACAGGACTGGGGGCGTTGAATGAAAAACTGTTTTTT. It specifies CAWRKTGLGALNEKLFF. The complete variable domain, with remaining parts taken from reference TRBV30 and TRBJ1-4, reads SQTIHQWPATLVQPVGSPLSLECTVEGTSNPNLYWYRQAAGRGLQLLFYSVGIGQISSEVPQNLSASRPQDRQFILSSKKLLLSDSGFYLCAWRKTGLGALNEKLFFGSGTQLSVL.

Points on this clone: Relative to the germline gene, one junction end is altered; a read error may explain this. The CDR3 region has the DNA TGTGCCAGCATGGCCACCGGGACTCCATCCTACGAGCATTACTTC. Its translation: CASMATGTPSYEHYF. The V gene is TRBV12-3 or TRBV12-4, the J gene TRBJ2-7; TRBD2 is a possible D gene (6 bases). The CDR3 spans 15 residues.

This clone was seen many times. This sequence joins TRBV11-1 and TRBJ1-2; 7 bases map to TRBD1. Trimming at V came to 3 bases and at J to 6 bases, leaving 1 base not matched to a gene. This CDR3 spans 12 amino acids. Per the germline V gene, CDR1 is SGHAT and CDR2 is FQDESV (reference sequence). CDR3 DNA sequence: TGTGCCAGCAGCTTTGGACAGGATGGCTACACCTTC. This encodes CASSFGQDGYTF.

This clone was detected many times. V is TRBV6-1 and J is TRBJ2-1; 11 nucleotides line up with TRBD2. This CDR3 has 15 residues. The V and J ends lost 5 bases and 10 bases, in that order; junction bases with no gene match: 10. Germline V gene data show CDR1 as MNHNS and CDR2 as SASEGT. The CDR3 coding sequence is TGTGCCAGCAGTACCTCTAGCGGGAGGACTGAAGAGCAGTTCTTC. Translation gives CASSTSSGRTEEQFF.

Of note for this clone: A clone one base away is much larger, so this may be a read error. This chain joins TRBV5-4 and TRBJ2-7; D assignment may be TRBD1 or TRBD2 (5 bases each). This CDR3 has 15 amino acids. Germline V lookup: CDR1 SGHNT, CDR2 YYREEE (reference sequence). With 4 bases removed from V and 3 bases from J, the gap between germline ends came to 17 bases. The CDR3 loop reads CASSLDRDPIYEQYF. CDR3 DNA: TGTGCCAGCAGCCTCGACCGGGACCCAATCTACGAGCAGTACTTC.

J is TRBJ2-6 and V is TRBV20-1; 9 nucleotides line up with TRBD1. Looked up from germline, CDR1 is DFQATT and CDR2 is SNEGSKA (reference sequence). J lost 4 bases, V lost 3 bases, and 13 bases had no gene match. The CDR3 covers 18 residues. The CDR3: CSASGGQGPAEGANVLTF. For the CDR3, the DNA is TGCAGTGCTAGTGGTGGACAGGGGCCCGCCGAAGGGGCCAACGTCCTGACTTTC.

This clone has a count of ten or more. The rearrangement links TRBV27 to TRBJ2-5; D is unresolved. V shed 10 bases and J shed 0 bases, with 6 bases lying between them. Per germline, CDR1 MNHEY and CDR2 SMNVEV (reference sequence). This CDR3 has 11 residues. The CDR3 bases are TGTGCCACTGCGTACCAAGAGACCCAGTACTTC. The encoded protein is CATAYQETQYF.

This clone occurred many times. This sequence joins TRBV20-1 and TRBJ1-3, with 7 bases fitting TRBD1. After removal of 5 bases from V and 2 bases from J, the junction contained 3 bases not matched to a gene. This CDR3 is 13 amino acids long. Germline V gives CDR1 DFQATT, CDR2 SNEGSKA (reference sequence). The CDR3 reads CSAQQGTGNTIYF. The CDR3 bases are TGCAGTGCTCAACAGGGGACTGGAAACACCATATATTTT.

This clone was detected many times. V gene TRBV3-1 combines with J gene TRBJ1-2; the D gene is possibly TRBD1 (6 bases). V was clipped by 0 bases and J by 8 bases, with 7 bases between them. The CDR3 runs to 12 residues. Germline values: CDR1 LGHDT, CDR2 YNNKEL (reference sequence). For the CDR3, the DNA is TGTGCCAGCAGCCAAGACGGACAGGGCTACACCTTC. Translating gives CASSQDGQGYTF.

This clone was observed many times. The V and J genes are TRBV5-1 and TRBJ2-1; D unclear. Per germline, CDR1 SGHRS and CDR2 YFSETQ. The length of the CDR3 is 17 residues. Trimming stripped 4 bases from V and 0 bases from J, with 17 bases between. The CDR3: CASSPRSSGSSYNEQFF. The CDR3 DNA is TGCGCCAGCAGCCCCCGGAGTTCGGGCTCCTCCTACAATGAGCAGTTCTTC.

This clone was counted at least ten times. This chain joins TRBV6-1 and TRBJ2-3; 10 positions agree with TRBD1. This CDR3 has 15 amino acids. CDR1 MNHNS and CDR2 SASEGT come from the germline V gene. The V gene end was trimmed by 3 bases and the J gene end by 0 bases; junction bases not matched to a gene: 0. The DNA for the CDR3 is TGTGCCAGCAGTGAGGACAGGGGGAGCACAGATACGCAGTATTTT. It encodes CASSEDRGSTDTQYF.

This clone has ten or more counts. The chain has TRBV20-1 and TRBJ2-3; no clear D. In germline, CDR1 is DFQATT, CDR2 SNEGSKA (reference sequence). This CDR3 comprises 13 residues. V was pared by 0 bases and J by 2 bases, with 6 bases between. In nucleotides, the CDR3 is TGCAGTGCTAGAGATCTCTTCACAGATACGCAGTATTTT. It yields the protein CSARDLFTDTQYF.

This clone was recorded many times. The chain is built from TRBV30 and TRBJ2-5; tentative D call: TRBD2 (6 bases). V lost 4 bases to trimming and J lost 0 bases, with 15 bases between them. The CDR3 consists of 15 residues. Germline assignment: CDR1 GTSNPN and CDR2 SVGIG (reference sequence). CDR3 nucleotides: TGTGCCTGGACCTCGCGAGCGGGCAACCAAGAGACCCAGTACTTC. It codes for CAWTSRAGNQETQYF.

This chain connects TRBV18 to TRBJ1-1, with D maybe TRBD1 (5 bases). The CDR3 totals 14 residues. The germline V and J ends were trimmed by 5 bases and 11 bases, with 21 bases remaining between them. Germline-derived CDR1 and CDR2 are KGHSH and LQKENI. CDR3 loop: CASSSSTEGQDAFF. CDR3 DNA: TGTGCCAGCTCATCCTCGACAGAGGGGCAAGACGCTTTCTTT.

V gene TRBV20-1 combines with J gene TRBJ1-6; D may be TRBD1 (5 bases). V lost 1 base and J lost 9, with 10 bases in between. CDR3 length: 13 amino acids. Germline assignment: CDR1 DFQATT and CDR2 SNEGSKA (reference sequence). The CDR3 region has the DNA TGCAGTGCTAGAGGGGGGGATAGTTCACCCCTCCACTTT. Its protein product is CSARGGDSSPLHF.

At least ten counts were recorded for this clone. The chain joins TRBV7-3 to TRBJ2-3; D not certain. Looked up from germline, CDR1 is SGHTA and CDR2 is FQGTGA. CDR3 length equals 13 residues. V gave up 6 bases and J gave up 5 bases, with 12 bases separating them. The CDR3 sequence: CASSTSVEDTQYF. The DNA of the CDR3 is TGTGCCAGCAGTACGAGTGTGGAAGATACGCAGTATTTT.

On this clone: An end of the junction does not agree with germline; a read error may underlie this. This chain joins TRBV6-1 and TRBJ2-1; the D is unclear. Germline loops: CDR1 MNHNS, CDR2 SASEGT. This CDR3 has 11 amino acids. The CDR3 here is CASSQYNEEFF. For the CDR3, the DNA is TGTGCCAGCAGTCAGTACAATGAGGAGTTCTTC.

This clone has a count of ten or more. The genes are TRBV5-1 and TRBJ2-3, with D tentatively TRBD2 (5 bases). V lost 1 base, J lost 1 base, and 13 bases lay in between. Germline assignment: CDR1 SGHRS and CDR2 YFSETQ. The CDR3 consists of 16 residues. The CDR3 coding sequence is TGCGCCAGCAGCTTGACCCTAGCCAAGGGCACAGATACGCAGTATTTT. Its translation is CASSLTLAKGTDTQYF.

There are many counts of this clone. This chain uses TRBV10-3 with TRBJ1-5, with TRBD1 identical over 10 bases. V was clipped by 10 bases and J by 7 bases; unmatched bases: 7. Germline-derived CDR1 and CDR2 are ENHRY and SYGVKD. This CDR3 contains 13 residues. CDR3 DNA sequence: TGTGCCACGACAGGGGGCGTGGAACAGCCCCAGCATTTT. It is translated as CATTGGVEQPQHF.

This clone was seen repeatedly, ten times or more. CDR3: CASSSGLSGAYEQYF. In DNA, the CDR3 is TGTGCCAGCAGCTCAGGGCTCAGCGGGGCCTACGAGCAGTACTTC. The chain uses TRBV3-1 and TRBJ2-7; 7 nucleotides agree with TRBD2. The germline CDR1 and CDR2 sequences are LGHDT and YNNKEL (reference sequence). The ends lost 5 bases at V and 2 bases at J; junction bases unmatched: 9. The CDR3 has 15 residues.